The sequence of this TCR beta chain was determined in a study of response to subunit inactivated influenza vaccine. General observations from the study: New T cells are recruited in small numbers by each seasonal influenza vaccination, according to the authors' suggestion.

In regard to this clonotype: Antigen: not known.

Trimming at V came to 4 bases and at J to 7 bases, leaving 16 bases not matched to a gene. This CDR3 has 18 residues. Germline loops: CDR1 MDHEN, CDR2 SYDVKM. TCRdb ran MiXCR on the RT-PCR reads and lists one entry per CDR3 protein. The data contain a few hundred thousand distinct CDR3 sequences, 14% of them singletons. The chain combines TRBV28 with TRBJ2-1; 10 bases are a match to TRBD1. The sequence came from a man aged 50-59 years who received an inactivated influenza vaccine. The sequenced sample was PBMCs from blood, obtained 11 to 12 days after vaccination. CDR3 sequence reads: CASSSGQGQFVRRNEQFF. The CDR3 DNA is TGTGCCAGCAGTTCGGGACAGGGGCAATTTGTTAGGAGGAATGAGCAGTTCTTC.